Below, 30 T cell receptor beta chains from the same sample are listed, as sequenced in a study of blood T cell repertoires in COVID-19. Generated by immunoSEQ multiplex PCR, the TCRdb table keeps only in-frame clones and is missing some. The repertoire has roughly 80,000 clones, approximately 80% of them found once; the top ten carry 15% to 20%. Sequenced input: peripheral blood. These receptors all stem from a woman in her sixties with acute or convalescent COVID-19.

V is TRBV9 and J is TRBJ2-1, with 8 bases lining up with TRBD1. The junction had 10 bases not matched to a gene; V was cut back by 3 bases and J by 5 bases. The CDR3 runs 16 residues. The germline CDR1 and CDR2 sequences are SGDLS and YYNGEE. The CDR3 spells CASSAQSQGAHNEQFF. For the CDR3, the DNA is TGTGCCAGCAGCGCACAAAGTCAGGGGGCCCACAATGAGCAGTTCTTC.

The chain uses TRBV5-1 and TRBJ1-5; D is possibly TRBD1 (6 bases). The germline V gene has CDR1 SGHRS and CDR2 YFSETQ. V dropped 4 bases and J dropped 0 bases, with 11 bases sitting between them. The CDR3 runs 15 residues. As DNA, the CDR3 is TGCGCCAGCAGCCTTATGACAGGTAGCAATCAGCCCCAGCATTTT. It translates to CASSLMTGSNQPQHF. Combining the CDR3 with reference TRBV5-1 and TRBJ1-5 gives the whole variable domain KAGVTQTPRYLIKTRGQQVTLSCSPISGHRSVSWYQQTPGQGLQFLFEYFSETQRNKGNFPGRFSGRQFSNSRSEMNVSTLELGDSALYLCASSLMTGSNQPQHFGDGTRLSIL.

The rearrangement links TRBV29-1 to TRBJ2-5; possibly TRBD2 for D (6 bases). The germline gives CDR1 SQVTM, CDR2 ANQGSEA. V lost 7 bases and J 7 bases, leaving 19 bases between the germline ends. There are 13 residues in the CDR3. CDR3 region: CSANRGTGGTQYF. The CDR3 nucleotides are TGCAGCGCCAACCGGGGCACCGGGGGGACCCAGTACTTC.

This sequence joins TRBV30 and TRBJ1-6, with D hard to call. The CDR3 sequence is 17 residues long. CDR1 is GTSNPN, CDR2 SVGIG, per germline (reference sequence). The V end lost 3 bases, the J end lost 0 bases, and 15 bases lay between the germline ends. The chain's CDR3 is CAWSPPRGSSYNSPLHF. The CDR3 nucleotides read TGTGCCTGGAGCCCCCCAAGAGGAAGCTCCTATAATTCACCCCTCCACTTT. The full variable domain, with the rest looked up from reference TRBV30 and TRBJ1-6, is SQTIHQWPATLVQPVGSPLSLECTVEGTSNPNLYWYRQAAGRGLQLLFYSVGIGQISSEVPQNLSASRPQDRQFILSSKKLLLSDSGFYLCAWSPPRGSSYNSPLHFGNGTRLTVT.

This rearrangement joins TRBV6-5 to TRBJ1-6; 11 nucleotides match TRBD1. The trim removed 8 bases at V and 10 bases at J, leaving 7 bases unmatched. CDR3 length: 14 residues. Germline V gene sequence: CDR1 MNHEY, CDR2 SVGAGI. The CDR3, as DNA: TGTGCCAGCTGCCTCGGGACAGGGGGGTCACCCCTCCACTTT. This translates into CASCLGTGGSPLHF.

This chain uses TRBV7-9 with TRBJ1-1; a possible D gene is TRBD1 (6 bases). Trimming pared 7 bases from V and 1 base from J, leaving 10 bases between. There are 13 residues in the CDR3. In germline, CDR1 is SEHNR, CDR2 FQNEAQ (reference sequence). CDR3 loop: CASTLTGNTEAFF. In DNA, the CDR3 is TGTGCCAGCACCTTGACAGGGAACACTGAAGCTTTCTTT.

CDR3 in amino acids: CATSDPATGYGNQPQHF. CDR3 DNA: TGTGCCACCAGTGATCCCGCGACAGGGTACGGCAATCAGCCCCAGCATTTT. The chain has TRBV24-1 and TRBJ1-5; 7 nucleotides line up with TRBD1. Germline CDR1 KGHDR, CDR2 SFDVKD. CDR3 length: 17 amino acids. V lost 3 bases, J lost 2 bases, and 9 bases stayed unmatched.

In this sample, this clone turned up a few times. The rearrangement uses TRBV6-5 and TRBJ1-1, with 10 bases lining up with TRBD1. Germline V CDR1 and CDR2: MNHEY, SVGAGI. Unmatched junction bases numbered 9, after V lost 7 bases and J lost 4 bases. The CDR3 covers 15 residues. CDR3 residues: CASKEGGQGSTEAFF. CDR3 DNA: TGTGCCAGCAAGGAGGGGGGACAGGGGAGCACTGAAGCTTTCTTT.

The chain has TRBV7-2 and TRBJ2-7; 9 bases fit TRBD1. The CDR3 sequence is 16 residues long. V lost 3 bases, J lost 2 bases, and 8 bases stayed unmatched. From germline, CDR1 is SGHTA and CDR2 FQGNSA. The DNA for the CDR3 is TGTGCCAGCAGCTTCGATCTCGGGACAGGGACCTACGAGCAGTACTTC. Its protein is CASSFDLGTGTYEQYF.

The V call is TRBV24-1, the J call TRBJ2-3; D is unclear. From germline, CDR1 is KGHDR and CDR2 SFDVKD. The V end lost 7 bases, the J end lost 8 bases, and 18 bases lay between the germline ends. The CDR3 runs to 14 residues. As DNA, the CDR3 is TGTGCCACCAGCGCGACTCTATCTATGGCTACGCAGTATTTT. Its protein product is CATSATLSMATQYF.

The J gene is TRBJ2-3, the V gene TRBV7-7; a possible D gene is TRBD2 (5 bases). Germline values: CDR1 SSHAT, CDR2 FNYEAQ (reference sequence). V lost 5 bases, J lost 0 bases, and 12 bases lay in between. This CDR3 comprises 15 residues. CDR3 DNA: TGTGCCAGCAGCCCCCAGGAGGCTAGCACAGATACGCAGTATTTT. Translated: CASSPQEASTDTQYF.

The chain couples TRBV19 to TRBJ1-2, with D hard to call. This CDR3 has 17 residues. Deletions cut 3 bases from V and 5 bases from J, with 22 bases between. Germline V gene lookup returns CDR1 LNHDA and CDR2 SQIVND (reference sequence). The CDR3 nucleotides read TGTGCCAGTAGTATTACAAGTGACGGGGTATATATTTATGGCTACACCTTC. It yields the protein CASSITSDGVYIYGYTF.

This rearrangement joins TRBV10-2 to TRBJ1-2, with D tentatively TRBD1 (6 bases). Germline-derived CDR1 and CDR2 are WSHSY and SAAADI. The CDR3 spans 15 residues. Trimming removed 3 bases from V and 4 bases from J, with 15 bases in between. The CDR3 nucleotides are TGCGCCAGCAGTGATTTCGATACAGGGTCCTATGGCTACACCTTC. Its translation is CASSDFDTGSYGYTF.

This clone was seen a single time. J is TRBJ1-2 and V is TRBV7-2; 8 bases agree with TRBD1. Germline values: CDR1 SGHTA, CDR2 FQGNSA. V gave up 6 bases and J gave up 8 bases; unmatched junction bases: 14. This CDR3 is 15 amino acids long. CDR3 residues: CASSLEMRQGRGYTF. The CDR3 coding sequence is TGTGCCAGCAGTTTGGAGATGAGACAGGGGAGAGGCTACACCTTC.

This chain joins TRBV6-1 and TRBJ1-2; D may be TRBD1 (5 bases). V dropped 2 bases and J dropped 6 bases, with 16 bases sitting between them. This CDR3 has 15 amino acids. The germline gives CDR1 MNHNS, CDR2 SASEGT. CDR3 protein: CASSEYIRQLDGYTF. The CDR3, as DNA: TGTGCCAGCAGTGAATATATCAGACAGCTAGATGGCTACACCTTC.

This clone was seen just once. This chain connects TRBV27 to TRBJ2-5; TRBD1 matches at 8 bases. V was pared by 5 bases and J by 3 bases, with 11 bases of the junction left unmatched. Germline CDR1 is MNHEY and CDR2 is SMNVEV (reference sequence). The CDR3 has 16 amino acids. The CDR3 region has the DNA TGTGCCAGCAGTCCTATCCAGACAGGGGCGGAAGAGACCCAGTACTTC. Translating gives CASSPIQTGAEETQYF.

The chain has TRBV12-3 or TRBV12-4 and TRBJ1-5; 8 bases are shared with TRBD1. V gave up 7 bases and J gave up 5 bases; unmatched junction bases: 4. The CDR3 loop spans 13 amino acids. This CDR3 reads CASNPGGYQPQHF. For the CDR3, the DNA is TGTGCCAGCAACCCAGGGGGCTATCAGCCCCAGCATTTT.

V usage is TRBV7-9 and J usage is TRBJ1-3, with a weak D call TRBD1 (5 bases). The germline V gene has CDR1 SEHNR and CDR2 FQNEAQ (reference sequence). The CDR3 runs to 15 residues. Trimming removed 1 base from V and 0 bases from J, with 7 bases in between. The CDR3 DNA reads as TGTGCCAGCAGCTTAGGACAGTTCTCTGGAAACACCATATATTTT. This sequence encodes CASSLGQFSGNTIYF.

This chain links TRBV3-1 (or the pseudogene TRBV3-2) with TRBJ2-3; 9 nucleotides match TRBD2. Trimming removed 4 bases from V and 3 bases from J; junction bases left unmatched: 8. The CDR3 has 16 residues. Germline V gene lookup returns CDR1 LGHDT and CDR2 YNNKEL (reference sequence). The CDR3, as DNA: TGTGCCAGCAGCCGCTTAGCGGGGGAGGTTACAGATACGCAGTATTTT. It yields the protein CASSRLAGEVTDTQYF.

This chain connects TRBV12-5 to TRBJ2-2; TRBD1 matches at 10 bases. J was trimmed by 2 bases and V by 5 bases; bases with no gene match: 5. CDR3 length: 16 residues. Germline V lookup: CDR1 LGHNT, CDR2 FRNRAP. The CDR3 here is CASGIGQGGNTGELFF. In DNA, the CDR3 is TGTGCTAGTGGTATAGGACAGGGGGGAAACACCGGGGAGCTGTTTTTT.

The chain uses TRBV7-2 and TRBJ1-1, with 7 bases lining up with TRBD1. The V gene's germline CDR1 is SGHTA and CDR2 FQGNSA. V was pared by 4 bases and J by 5 bases, with 10 bases of the junction left unmatched. This CDR3 comprises 15 residues. The CDR3 DNA sequence: TGTGCCAGCAGCTCACAGGGGATTGGTGGTACTGAAGCTTTCTTT. Protein product: CASSSQGIGGTEAFF.

This sequence joins TRBV9 and TRBJ2-2; possibly TRBD1 for D (5 bases). The CDR3 length is 16 residues. CDR1 and CDR2 (germline): SGDLS, YYNGEE. Trimming took off 3 bases at V and 5 bases at J, with 17 bases between the two ends. The CDR3 DNA follows: TGTGCCAGCAGCGAAATTGGACGACGGACAACCGGGGAGCTGTTTTTT. Translating gives CASSEIGRRTTGELFF.

The chain recombines TRBV27 with TRBJ1-4; 9 bases match TRBD1. Germline V CDR1 and CDR2: MNHEY, SMNVEV (reference sequence). The V gene end was trimmed by 6 bases and the J gene end by 8 bases; junction bases not matched to a gene: 10. CDR3 length: 15 amino acids. DNA for the CDR3: TGTGCCAGCAGGCCGACCGGGACAGGGCCCGAAAAACTGTTTTTT. Translated, it gives CASRPTGTGPEKLFF.

This clone has more than one count but fewer than ten. The chain uses TRBV2 and TRBJ2-2; D ambiguous. Germline-derived CDR1 and CDR2 are SNHLY and FYNNEI. V was shortened by 7 bases and J by 1 base, with 4 bases between the two germline ends. The CDR3 loop spans 12 amino acids. The CDR3: CASKLNTGELFF. DNA for the CDR3: TGTGCCAGCAAACTGAACACCGGGGAGCTGTTTTTT.

The rearrangement joins TRBV29-1 to TRBJ1-2; D might be TRBD1 (5 bases). This CDR3 spans 13 amino acids. CDR1 is SQVTM and CDR2 is ANQGSEA in the germline V gene. The V end was cut by 1 base, the J end by 5 bases, with 11 bases between. CDR3 loop: CSVEARVEYGYTF. The CDR3 DNA follows: TGCAGCGTTGAAGCCAGGGTGGAGTATGGCTACACCTTC.

The chain links TRBV21-1 to TRBJ2-7; no DNA check was done on the table's D call, TRBD1. TRBV21-1 is tagged as a pseudogene. There are 16 residues in the CDR3. The CDR3 loop reads CASSRMDRVFSYEQYV. For the CDR3, the DNA is TGTGCCAGCAGCCGCATGGACAGAGTTTTCTCCTACGAGCAGTACGTC.

V and J are TRBV10-3 and TRBJ2-1; the D is unclear. Germline CDR1 reads ENHRY; CDR2 reads SYGVKD. V lost 0 bases and J 12 bases, leaving 15 bases between the germline ends. CDR3 length equals 14 residues. The CDR3 DNA sequence: TGTGCCATCAGTGAGTCGACTGGAATCTCCTCGCAGTTCTTC. This translates into CAISESTGISSQFF.

The chain uses TRBV19 and TRBJ1-2; tentatively, D is TRBD1 (6 bases). The germline gives CDR1 LNHDA, CDR2 SQIVND (reference sequence). The V end was cut by 5 bases, the J end by 3 bases, with 10 bases between. The length of the CDR3 is 13 residues. CDR3 nucleotides: TGTGCCAGTAGTGTCAGGGGAGACTATGGCTACACCTTC. It codes for CASSVRGDYGYTF. Full variable domain (rest looked up from reference TRBV19 and TRBJ1-2): DGGITQSPKYLFRKEGQNVTLSCEQNLNHDAMYWYRQDPGQGLRLIYYSQIVNDFQKGDIAEGYSVSREKKESFPLTVTSAQKNPTAFYLCASSVRGDYGYTFGSGTRLTVV.

This chain's CDR3 is CAWSRTGAIPTAGNTIYF. The CDR3 DNA sequence: TGTGCCTGGAGTCGGACAGGGGCTATCCCCACCGCTGGAAACACCATATATTTT. V gene TRBV30 combines with J gene TRBJ1-3; 9 nucleotides match TRBD1. There are 18 residues in the CDR3. CDR1 GTSNPN and CDR2 SVGIG come from the germline V gene (reference sequence). Germline trimming cut 2 bases from V and 2 bases from J; bases unmatched to any gene: 13. Supplemented by reference TRBV30 and TRBJ1-3, the full variable domain reads SQTIHQWPATLVQPVGSPLSLECTVEGTSNPNLYWYRQAAGRGLQLLFYSVGIGQISSEVPQNLSASRPQDRQFILSSKKLLLSDSGFYLCAWSRTGAIPTAGNTIYFGEGSWLTVV.

The chain has TRBV10-3 and TRBJ2-5; the match to TRBD2 covers 9 bases. There are 14 residues in the CDR3. Trimming removed 4 bases from V and 1 base from J; junction bases left unmatched: 1. Per the germline V gene, CDR1 is ENHRY and CDR2 is SYGVKD. The CDR3 nucleotides are TGTGCCATCAGTGTTAGCGGGGGCCAAGAGACCCAGTACTTC. This translates into CAISVSGGQETQYF.